This TCR beta chain was identified during a study of T cell repertoires in cytomegalovirus infection. The wider study: TCR beta signatures that were public indicated CMV infection and matching HLA type.

Trimming stripped 0 bases from V and 8 bases from J, with 13 bases between. The germline V gene has CDR1 MGHRA and CDR2 YSYEKL. CDR3 length equals 14 residues. This clonotype appeared many times. The antigen remains undetermined. Findings and caveats of the study: Cumulative public TCR beta family frequency identified CMV carriers with the relevant HLA. Dominant in the ex vivo response were TCR beta clonotypes restricted by HLA-C and specific for CMV.

TCRdb reprocessed the reads with MiXCR, giving one entry per CDR3 protein. Here the sample spans 130,000 or so distinct CDR3 sequences, 5% to 6.5% being singletons. The source is a human donor in good health (CMV status not recorded). Some clones in this sample may be carry-over from other donors' samples. The sequenced sample was PBMCs. The chain joins TRBV4-1 to TRBJ1-2, with D unresolved. For the CDR3, the DNA is TGCGCCAGCAGCCAAGAGGACGGGCGGAGGGGCTACACCTTC. Protein product: CASSQEDGRRGYTF.